The TCR beta chain under discussion was sequenced for a study of blood T cell repertoires in COVID-19. Study background: Researchers got acute and convalescent COVID-19 samples from the United States, Italy and Spain. The analysed material was cDNA or gDNA that came from T cells, B-cell-depleted T cells, or PBMCs.

The sample holds one count of this clone. Study processing details: Cell counts per sample came from amplifying reference gene primers. The protocol was immunoSEQ multiplex PCR, while the TCRdb copy is restricted to in-frame clones and leaves out a portion. The DNA gave D and trimming, while V, J and clone size come from that table. The table records about 50,000 clones, about 75% of them present only once. CDR1 MNHNY and CDR2 SVGAGI come from the germline V gene (reference sequence). The CDR3 runs 16 residues. Trimming cost V 2 bases and J 4 bases; bases outside gene matches: 9. Sequenced input: peripheral blood. The TCR was taken from a man aged 45-60 years with active or convalescent COVID-19. The J gene is TRBJ2-3, the V gene TRBV6-6; TRBD2 agrees at 7 bases. CDR3 nucleotides: TGTGCCAGCAGTTACGTCTCGGGAGGTCTAGCAGATACGCAGTATTTT. Protein sequence: CASSYVSGGLADTQYF.